This is a list of T cell receptor beta chains from one sample in a study of cytomegalovirus exposure and HLA in healthy donors. Repertoires were generated with immunoSEQ multiplex PCR, while TCRdb's copy carries only in-frame clones and drops some. The sample has 120,000 or so clones, 80% seen once. Material for sequencing was PBMCs. The receptors derive from a man between 25 and 39 years old in good health and CMV-seropositive. Each CDR3 is given without its conserved first and last residue. Each record gives: J gene, V gene, CDR3 protein.

J: TRBJ1-1; V: TRBV11-2; CDR3: ASSLSRIPGGEAF
J: TRBJ1-1; V: TRBV7-3; CDR3: ASKGQPNTEAF
J: TRBJ2-1; V: TRBV7-6; CDR3: ASSLPTGGEQF
J: TRBJ2-2; V: TRBV15; CDR3: AVRQGRTGELF
J: TRBJ2-1; V: TRBV23-1; CDR3: ASSHPRGQGANNEQF
J: TRBJ2-3; V: TRBV7-2; CDR3: ASSLGDSPLFDTQY
J: TRBJ2-5; V: TRBV2; CDR3: ASSVLRGKETQY
J: TRBJ2-4; V: TRBV12-5; CDR3: ASAGSPGTGTGAKNIQY
J: TRBJ2-1; V: TRBV6-1; CDR3: ASSEIGLYNEQF
J: TRBJ2-7; V: TRBV6-1; CDR3: ASSELGPLYEQY
J: TRBJ2-1; V: TRBV19; CDR3: ASSPSGGLSYNEQF
J: TRBJ2-3; V: TRBV30; CDR3: AWSVLGPGTDTQY
J: TRBJ1-6; V: TRBV27; CDR3: ASMGGYNSPLH
J: TRBJ2-7; V: TRBV25-1; CDR3: ASSDYSLFYEQY
J: TRBJ1-2; V: TRBV6-5; CDR3: ASRGRGLDGYT
J: TRBJ1-3; V: TRBV6-1; CDR3: ASSARDRRSSGNTIY
J: TRBJ1-2; V: TRBV11-3; CDR3: ASSTTSQGKVSAEGGAYT
J: TRBJ1-2; V: TRBV19; CDR3: ASSGETGVNYGYT
J: TRBJ2-7; V: TRBV4-1; CDR3: ASSQDPQANYEQY
J: TRBJ1-1; V: TRBV18; CDR3: ASSLNTPTEAF
J: TRBJ1-1; V: TRBV19; CDR3: ASSPRGGENTEAF
J: TRBJ1-2; V: TRBV13; CDR3: ASSSGQANYGYT
J: TRBJ1-1; V: TRBV5-1; CDR3: ASSLAYRGRNTEAF
J: TRBJ1-1; V: TRBV29-1; CDR3: SVGTGIMNTEAF
J: TRBJ2-6; V: TRBV6-1; CDR3: ASTPGLEGANVLT
J: TRBJ2-5; V: TRBV7-6; CDR3: ASSLGLSHGETQY
J: TRBJ2-1; V: TRBV28; CDR3: AIGPSTGRDEQF
J: TRBJ2-5; V: TRBV5-1; CDR3: ASSLGGTSGNQETQY
J: TRBJ1-1; V: TRBV6-5; CDR3: ASRQTAMNTEAF
J: TRBJ1-5; V: TRBV7-9; CDR3: ASSPLLRAGQPQH
J: TRBJ2-1; V: TRBV5-1; CDR3: ASSLISPSYNEQF
J: TRBJ2-7; V: TRBV6-6; CDR3: ASSTSGGSYEQY
J: TRBJ2-2; V: TRBV6-5; CDR3: ASSPLRGVTGELF
J: TRBJ2-7; V: TRBV18; CDR3: ASSPGTQGARGGEQY
J: TRBJ1-2; V: TRBV5-1; CDR3: ASSLDGQGARGYT
J: TRBJ2-7; V: TRBV13; CDR3: ASSRGTGSLVYEQY
J: TRBJ2-3; V: TRBV27; CDR3: ASSRGLPGSDTQY
J: TRBJ2-7; V: TRBV6-1; CDR3: ASSVNYEQY
J: TRBJ2-3; V: TRBV14; CDR3: ASSQVPPVAGRPDTQY
J: TRBJ1-5; V: TRBV6-1; CDR3: ASSRGMGNQPQH
J: TRBJ1-6; V: TRBV7-9; CDR3: ASSLNPGQRNSPLH
J: TRBJ2-2; V: TRBV9; CDR3: ASTSPGTGELF
J: TRBJ2-1; V: TRBV25-1; CDR3: ASSPAAGARSSYNEQF
J: TRBJ1-2; V: TRBV5-1; CDR3: ASSLQGGAGGGYT
J: TRBJ1-3; V: TRBV10-1; CDR3: ASSAHRDLGNTIY
J: TRBJ2-7; V: TRBV4-1; CDR3: ASSPYLQGDEQY
J: TRBJ2-7; V: TRBV25-1; CDR3: ASSAKRDRRDRTYEQY
J: TRBJ1-6; V: TRBV5-1; CDR3: ASSLDGGWNSPLH
J: TRBJ2-7; V: TRBV5-1; CDR3: ASSSNPGSVVYEQY
J: TRBJ1-5; V: TRBV6-5; CDR3: ASSYSGSSGQPQH
J: TRBJ2-5; V: TRBV2; CDR3: ASRGGIAQDVKTQY
J: TRBJ2-7; V: TRBV10-3; CDR3: ASQGTGTVNEQY